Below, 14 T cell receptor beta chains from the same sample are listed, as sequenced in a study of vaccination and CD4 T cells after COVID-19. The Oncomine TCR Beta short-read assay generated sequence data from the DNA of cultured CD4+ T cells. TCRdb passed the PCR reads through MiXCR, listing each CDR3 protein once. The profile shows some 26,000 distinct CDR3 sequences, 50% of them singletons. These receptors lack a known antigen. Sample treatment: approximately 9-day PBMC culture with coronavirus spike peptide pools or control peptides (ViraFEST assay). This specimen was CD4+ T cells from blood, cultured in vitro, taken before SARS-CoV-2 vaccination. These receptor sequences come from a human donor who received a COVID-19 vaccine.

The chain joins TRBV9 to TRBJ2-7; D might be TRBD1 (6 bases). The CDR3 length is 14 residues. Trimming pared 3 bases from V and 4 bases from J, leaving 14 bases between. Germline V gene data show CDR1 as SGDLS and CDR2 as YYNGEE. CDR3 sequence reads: CASSATGTMYEQYF. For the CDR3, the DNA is TGTGCCAGCAGCGCGACAGGAACCATGTACGAGCAGTACTTC.

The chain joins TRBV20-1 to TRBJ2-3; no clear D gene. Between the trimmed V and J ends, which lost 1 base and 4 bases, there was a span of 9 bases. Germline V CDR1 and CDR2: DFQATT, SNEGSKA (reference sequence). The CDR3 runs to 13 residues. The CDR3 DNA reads TGCAGTGCTAGAGGGGGTGGGGCAGATACGCAGTATTTT. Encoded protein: CSARGGGADTQYF.

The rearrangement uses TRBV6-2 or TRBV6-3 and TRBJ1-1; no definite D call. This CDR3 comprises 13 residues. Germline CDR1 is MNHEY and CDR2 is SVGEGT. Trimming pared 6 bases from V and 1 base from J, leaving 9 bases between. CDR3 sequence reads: CASREDANTEAFF. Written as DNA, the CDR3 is TGTGCCAGCAGGGAGGACGCGAACACTGAAGCTTTCTTT.

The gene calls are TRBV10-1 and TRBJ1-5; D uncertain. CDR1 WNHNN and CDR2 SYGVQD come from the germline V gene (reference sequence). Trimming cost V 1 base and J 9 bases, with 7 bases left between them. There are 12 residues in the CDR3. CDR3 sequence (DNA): TGCGCCAGCAGTGAGTTTGGGTCGCCCCAGCATTTT. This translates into CASSEFGSPQHF.

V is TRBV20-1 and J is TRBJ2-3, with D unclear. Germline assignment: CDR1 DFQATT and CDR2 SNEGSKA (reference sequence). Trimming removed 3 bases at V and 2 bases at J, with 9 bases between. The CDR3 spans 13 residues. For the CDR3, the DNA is TGCAGTGCTAGGGGCAGGTTCACAGATACGCAGTATTTT. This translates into CSARGRFTDTQYF.

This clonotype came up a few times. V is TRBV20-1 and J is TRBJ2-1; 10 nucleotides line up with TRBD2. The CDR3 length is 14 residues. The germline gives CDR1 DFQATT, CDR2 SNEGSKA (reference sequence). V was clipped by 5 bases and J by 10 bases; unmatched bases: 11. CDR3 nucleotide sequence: TGCAGTGCTCCTACCGGGACTAGCGTAGGCGAGCAGTTCTTC. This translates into CSAPTGTSVGEQFF.

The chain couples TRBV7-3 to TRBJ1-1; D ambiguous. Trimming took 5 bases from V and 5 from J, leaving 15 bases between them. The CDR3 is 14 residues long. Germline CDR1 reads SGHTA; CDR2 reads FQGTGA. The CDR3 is CASSALVGGTEAFF. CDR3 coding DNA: TGTGCCAGCAGCGCCCTTGTCGGAGGAACTGAAGCTTTCTTT.

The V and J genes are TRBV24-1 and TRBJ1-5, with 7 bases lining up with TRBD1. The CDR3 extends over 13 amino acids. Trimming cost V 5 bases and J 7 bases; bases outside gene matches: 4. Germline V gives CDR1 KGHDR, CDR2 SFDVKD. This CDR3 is CATSGDRVQPQHF. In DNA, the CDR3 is TGTGCCACCAGTGGCGACAGGGTCCAGCCCCAGCATTTT.

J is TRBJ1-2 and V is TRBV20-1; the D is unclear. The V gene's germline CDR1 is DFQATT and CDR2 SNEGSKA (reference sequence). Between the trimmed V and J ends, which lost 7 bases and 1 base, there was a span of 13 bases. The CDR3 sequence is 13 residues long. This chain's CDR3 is CSGVPANNYGYTF. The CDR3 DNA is TGCAGTGGGGTTCCAGCGAATAACTATGGCTACACCTTC.

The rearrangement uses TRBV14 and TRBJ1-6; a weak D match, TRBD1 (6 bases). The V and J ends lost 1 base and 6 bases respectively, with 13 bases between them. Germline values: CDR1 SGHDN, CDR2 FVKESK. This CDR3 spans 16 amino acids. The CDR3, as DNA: TGTGCCAGCAGCCAAGTAGCGGACAGTCGTAATTCACCCCTCCACTTT. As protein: CASSQVADSRNSPLHF.

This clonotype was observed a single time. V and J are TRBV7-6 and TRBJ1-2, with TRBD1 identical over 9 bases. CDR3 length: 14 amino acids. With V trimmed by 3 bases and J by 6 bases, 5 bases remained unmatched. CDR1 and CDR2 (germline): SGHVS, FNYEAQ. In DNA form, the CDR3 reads TGTGCCAGCAGCTTGATACAGGGGGCGAATGGCTACACCTTC. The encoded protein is CASSLIQGANGYTF.

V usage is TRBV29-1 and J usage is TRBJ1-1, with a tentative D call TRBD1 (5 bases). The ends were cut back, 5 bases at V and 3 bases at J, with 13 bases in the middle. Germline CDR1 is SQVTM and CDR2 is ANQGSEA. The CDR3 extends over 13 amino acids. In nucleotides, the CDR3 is TGCAGCGTTAGGGCAGGGAGGGACACTGAAGCTTTCTTT. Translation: CSVRAGRDTEAFF.

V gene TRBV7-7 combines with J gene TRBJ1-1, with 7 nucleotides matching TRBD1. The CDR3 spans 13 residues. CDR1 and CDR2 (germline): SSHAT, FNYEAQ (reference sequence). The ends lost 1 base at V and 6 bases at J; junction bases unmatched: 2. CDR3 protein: CASSLDRGSEAFF. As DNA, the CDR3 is TGTGCCAGCAGCTTAGACAGGGGATCTGAAGCTTTCTTT.

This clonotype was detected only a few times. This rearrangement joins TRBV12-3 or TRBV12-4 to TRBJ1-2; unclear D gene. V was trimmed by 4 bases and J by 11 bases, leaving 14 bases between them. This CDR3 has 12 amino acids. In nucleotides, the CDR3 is TGTGCCAGCAGTTCGACGGGATTCACATACACCTTC. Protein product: CASSSTGFTYTF.